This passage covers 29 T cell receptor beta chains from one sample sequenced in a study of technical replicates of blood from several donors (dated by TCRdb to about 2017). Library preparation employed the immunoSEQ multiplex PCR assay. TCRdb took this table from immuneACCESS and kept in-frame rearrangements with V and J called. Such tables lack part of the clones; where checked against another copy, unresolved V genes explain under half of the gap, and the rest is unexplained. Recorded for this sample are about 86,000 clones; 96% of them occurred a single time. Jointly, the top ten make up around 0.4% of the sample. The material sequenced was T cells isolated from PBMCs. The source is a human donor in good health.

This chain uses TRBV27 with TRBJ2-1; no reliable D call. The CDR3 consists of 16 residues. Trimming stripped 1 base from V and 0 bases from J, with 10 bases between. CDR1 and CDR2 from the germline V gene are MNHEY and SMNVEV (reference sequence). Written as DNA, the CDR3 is TGTGCCAGCAGTTTATTTCTCCCTAGCTCCTACAATGAGCAGTTCTTC. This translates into CASSLFLPSSYNEQFF.

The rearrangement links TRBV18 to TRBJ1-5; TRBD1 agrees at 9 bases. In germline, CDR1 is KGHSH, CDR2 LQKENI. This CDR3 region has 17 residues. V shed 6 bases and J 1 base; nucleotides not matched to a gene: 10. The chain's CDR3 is CASSQSQGAKSNQPQHF. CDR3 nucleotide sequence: TGTGCCAGCTCTCAGTCACAGGGGGCGAAGAGCAATCAGCCCCAGCATTTT.

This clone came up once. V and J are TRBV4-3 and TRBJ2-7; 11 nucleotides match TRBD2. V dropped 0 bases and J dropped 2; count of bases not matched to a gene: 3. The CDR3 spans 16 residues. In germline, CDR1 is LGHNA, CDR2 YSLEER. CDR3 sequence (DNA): TGCGCCAGCAGCCAAGATACTAGCGGGAGCCCCTACGAGCAGTACTTC. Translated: CASSQDTSGSPYEQYF.

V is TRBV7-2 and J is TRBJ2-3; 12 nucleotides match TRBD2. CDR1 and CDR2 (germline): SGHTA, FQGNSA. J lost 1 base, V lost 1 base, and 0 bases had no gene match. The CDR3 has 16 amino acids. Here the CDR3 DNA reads TGTGCCAGCAGCTTAGGGACTAGCGGGGGCACAGATACGCAGTATTTT. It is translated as CASSLGTSGGTDTQYF.

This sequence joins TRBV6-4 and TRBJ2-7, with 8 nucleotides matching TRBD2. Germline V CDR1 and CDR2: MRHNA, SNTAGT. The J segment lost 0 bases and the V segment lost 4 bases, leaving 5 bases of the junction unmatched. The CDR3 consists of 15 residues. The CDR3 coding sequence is TGTGCCAGCAGTGCTCTAGCGGGTGCCTCCTACGAGCAGTACTTC. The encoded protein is CASSALAGASYEQYF.

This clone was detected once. The CDR3 DNA is TGCGCCAGCAGCCAAGAATTAGGGCCAGGGGGATTAGGCTACGAGCAGTACTTC. It codes for CASSQELGPGGLGYEQYF. The chain recombines TRBV4-3 with TRBJ2-7, with 7 nucleotides matching TRBD1. Germline lookup yields CDR1 LGHNA and CDR2 YSLEER. With 0 bases clipped from V and 3 bases from J, the junction kept 14 bases outside the gene matches. The CDR3 extends over 18 amino acids.

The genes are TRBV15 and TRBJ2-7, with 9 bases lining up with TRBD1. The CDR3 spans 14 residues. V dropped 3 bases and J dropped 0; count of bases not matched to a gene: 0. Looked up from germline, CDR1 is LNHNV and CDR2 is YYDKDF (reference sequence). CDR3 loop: CATSRDRGSYEQYF. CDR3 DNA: TGTGCCACCAGCAGGGACAGGGGCTCCTACGAGCAGTACTTC.

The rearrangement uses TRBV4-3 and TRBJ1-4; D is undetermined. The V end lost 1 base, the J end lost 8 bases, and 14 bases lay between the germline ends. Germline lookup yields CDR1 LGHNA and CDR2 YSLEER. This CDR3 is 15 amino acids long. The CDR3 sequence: CASSQVMGEREKLFF. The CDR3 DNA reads TGCGCCAGCAGCCAAGTCATGGGCGAAAGGGAAAAACTGTTTTTT.

The chain's CDR3 is CASSLVRGGISYEQYF. DNA of the CDR3: TGTGCCAGCAGCCTAGTGAGGGGCGGGATTTCCTACGAGCAGTACTTC. The V call is TRBV21-1, the J call TRBJ2-7; the D call in the table, TRBD2, was not verified against the DNA. TRBV21-1 is shown as a pseudogene. The CDR3 is 16 residues long.

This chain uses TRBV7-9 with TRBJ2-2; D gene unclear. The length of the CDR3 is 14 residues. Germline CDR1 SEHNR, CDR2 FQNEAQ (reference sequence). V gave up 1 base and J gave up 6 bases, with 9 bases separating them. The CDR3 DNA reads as TGTGCCAGCAGCTTAGGTGGCCGGGCCGGGGAGCTGTTTTTT. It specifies CASSLGGRAGELFF.

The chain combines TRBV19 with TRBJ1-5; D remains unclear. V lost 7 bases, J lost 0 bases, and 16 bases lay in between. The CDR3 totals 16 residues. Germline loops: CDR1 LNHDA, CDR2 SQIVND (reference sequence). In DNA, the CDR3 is TGTGCCAGTATCATGAGAAGCGATTATAGCAATCAGCCCCAGCATTTT. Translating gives CASIMRSDYSNQPQHF. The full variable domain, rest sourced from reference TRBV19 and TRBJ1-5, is DGGITQSPKYLFRKEGQNVTLSCEQNLNHDAMYWYRQDPGQGLRLIYYSQIVNDFQKGDIAEGYSVSREKKESFPLTVTSAQKNPTAFYLCASIMRSDYSNQPQHFGDGTRLSIL.

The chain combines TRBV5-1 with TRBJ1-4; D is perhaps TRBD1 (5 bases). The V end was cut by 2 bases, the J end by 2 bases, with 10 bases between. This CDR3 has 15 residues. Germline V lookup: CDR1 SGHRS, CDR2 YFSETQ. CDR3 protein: CASSFKEGTNEKLFF. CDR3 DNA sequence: TGCGCCAGCAGCTTTAAGGAGGGGACTAATGAAAAACTGTTTTTT. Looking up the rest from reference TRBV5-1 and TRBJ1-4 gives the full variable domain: KAGVTQTPRYLIKTRGQQVTLSCSPISGHRSVSWYQQTPGQGLQFLFEYFSETQRNKGNFPGRFSGRQFSNSRSEMNVSTLELGDSALYLCASSFKEGTNEKLFFGSGTQLSVL.

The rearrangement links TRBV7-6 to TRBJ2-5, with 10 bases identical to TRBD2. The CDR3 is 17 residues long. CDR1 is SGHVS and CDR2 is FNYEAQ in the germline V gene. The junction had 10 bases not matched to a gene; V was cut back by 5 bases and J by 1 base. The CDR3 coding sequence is TGTGCCAGCAGCCGGCCTAGCGGGAGAGCCAGCCAAGAGACCCAGTACTTC. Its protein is CASSRPSGRASQETQYF.

CDR3 sequence: CASSSVSGQAEGNTIYF. CDR3 DNA: TGCGCCAGCAGCTCCGTATCGGGACAGGCTGAAGGAAACACCATATATTTT. The rearrangement joins TRBV4-3 to TRBJ1-3; 8 positions agree with TRBD1. J gave up 4 bases and V 5 bases, and 13 bases lay outside the gene matches. Germline-derived CDR1 and CDR2 are LGHNA and YSLEER. There are 17 residues in the CDR3.

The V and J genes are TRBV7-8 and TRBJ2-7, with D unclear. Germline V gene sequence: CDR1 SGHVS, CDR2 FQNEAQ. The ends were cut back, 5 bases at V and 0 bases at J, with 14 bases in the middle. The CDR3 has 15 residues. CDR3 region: CASSALALSSYEQYF. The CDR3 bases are TGTGCCAGCAGCGCCTTAGCCCTGAGCTCCTACGAGCAGTACTTC. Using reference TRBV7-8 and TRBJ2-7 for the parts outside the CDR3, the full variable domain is GAGVSQSPRYKVAKRGQDVALRCDPISGHVSLFWYQQALGQGPEFLTYFQNEAQLDKSGLPSDRFFAERPEGSVSTLKIQRTQQEDSAVYLCASSALALSSYEQYFGPGTRLTVT.

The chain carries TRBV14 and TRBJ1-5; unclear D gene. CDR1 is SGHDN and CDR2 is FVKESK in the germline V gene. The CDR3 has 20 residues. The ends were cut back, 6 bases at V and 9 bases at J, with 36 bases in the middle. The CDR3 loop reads CASRQQNPTASIEGRRPQHF. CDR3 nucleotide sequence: TGTGCCAGCAGACAACAGAACCCTACTGCTAGCATTGAAGGCAGGCGGCCCCAGCATTTT.

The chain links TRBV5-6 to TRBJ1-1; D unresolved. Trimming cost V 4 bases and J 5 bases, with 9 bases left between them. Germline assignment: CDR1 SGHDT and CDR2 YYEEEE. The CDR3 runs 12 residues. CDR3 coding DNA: TGTGCCAGCAGCCCGGGGAGAACTGAAGCTTTCTTT. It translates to CASSPGRTEAFF.

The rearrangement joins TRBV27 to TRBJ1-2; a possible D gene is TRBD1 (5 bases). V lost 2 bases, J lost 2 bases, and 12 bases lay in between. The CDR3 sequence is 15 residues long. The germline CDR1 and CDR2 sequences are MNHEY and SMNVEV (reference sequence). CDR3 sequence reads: CASSLTTGGNYGYTF. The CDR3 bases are TGTGCCAGCAGTTTAACGACCGGGGGAAACTATGGCTACACCTTC.

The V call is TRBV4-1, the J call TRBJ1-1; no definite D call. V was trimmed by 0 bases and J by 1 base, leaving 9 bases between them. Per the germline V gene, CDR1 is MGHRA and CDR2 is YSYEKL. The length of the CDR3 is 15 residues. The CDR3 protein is CASSQDSRQNTEAFF. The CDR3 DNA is TGCGCCAGCAGCCAAGATTCGAGACAGAACACTGAAGCTTTCTTT.

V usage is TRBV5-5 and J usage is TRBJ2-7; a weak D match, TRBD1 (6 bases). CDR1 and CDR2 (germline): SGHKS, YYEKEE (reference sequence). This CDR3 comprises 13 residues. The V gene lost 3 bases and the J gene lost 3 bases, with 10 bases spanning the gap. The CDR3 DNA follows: TGTGCCAGCAGCTCCGGGACACTCTACGAGCAGTACTTC. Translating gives CASSSGTLYEQYF.

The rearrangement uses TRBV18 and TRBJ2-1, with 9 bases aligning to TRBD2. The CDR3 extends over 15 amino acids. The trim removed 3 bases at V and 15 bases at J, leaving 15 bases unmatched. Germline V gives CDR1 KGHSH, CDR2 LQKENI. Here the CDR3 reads CASSPVLGTSLFLFF. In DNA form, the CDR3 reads TGTGCCAGCTCACCGGTTTTAGGGACTAGCTTGTTTCTGTTCTTC.

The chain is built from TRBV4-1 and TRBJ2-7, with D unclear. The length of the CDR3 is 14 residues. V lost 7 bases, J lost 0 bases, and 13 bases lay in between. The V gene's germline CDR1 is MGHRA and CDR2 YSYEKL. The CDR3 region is CASMPTFRSYEQYF. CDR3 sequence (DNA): TGCGCCAGCATGCCTACCTTCCGCTCCTACGAGCAGTACTTC.

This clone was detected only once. The CDR3 region has the DNA TGCGCCAGCAGCTTCGGGACAGGGGAAGCTTTCTTT. It encodes CASSFGTGEAFF. This chain connects TRBV5-1 to TRBJ1-1; 9 positions agree with TRBD1. The CDR3 spans 12 residues. J gave up 8 bases and V 2 bases, and 1 base lay outside the gene matches. CDR1 is SGHRS and CDR2 is YFSETQ in the germline V gene.

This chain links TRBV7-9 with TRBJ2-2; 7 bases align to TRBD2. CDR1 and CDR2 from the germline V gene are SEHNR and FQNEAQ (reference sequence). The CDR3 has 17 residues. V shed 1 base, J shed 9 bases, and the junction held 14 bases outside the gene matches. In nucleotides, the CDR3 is TGTGCCAGCAGCTTAGTTGGCCGCCGGGACTATCCTTGGGAGCTGTTTTTT. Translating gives CASSLVGRRDYPWELFF.

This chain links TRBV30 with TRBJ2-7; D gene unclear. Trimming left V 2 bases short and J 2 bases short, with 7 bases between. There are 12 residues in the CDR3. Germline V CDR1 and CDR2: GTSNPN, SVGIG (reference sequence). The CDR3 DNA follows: TGTGCCTGGAGTATCCCAACCTACGAGCAGTACTTC. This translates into CAWSIPTYEQYF.

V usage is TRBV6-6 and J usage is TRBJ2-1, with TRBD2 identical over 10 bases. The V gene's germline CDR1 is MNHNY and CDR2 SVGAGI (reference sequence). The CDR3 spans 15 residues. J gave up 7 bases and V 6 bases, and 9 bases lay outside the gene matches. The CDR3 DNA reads TGTGCCAGCAGAATCGCTAGCGGGAGACGGAATGAGCAGTTCTTC. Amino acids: CASRIASGRRNEQFF.

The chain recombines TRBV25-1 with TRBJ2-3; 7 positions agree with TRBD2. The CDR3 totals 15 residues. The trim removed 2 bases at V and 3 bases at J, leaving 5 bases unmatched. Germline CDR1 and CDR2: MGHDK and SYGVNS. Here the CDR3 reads CASSEIGGSTDTQYF. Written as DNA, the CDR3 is TGTGCCAGCAGTGAAATTGGCGGGAGTACAGATACGCAGTATTTT.

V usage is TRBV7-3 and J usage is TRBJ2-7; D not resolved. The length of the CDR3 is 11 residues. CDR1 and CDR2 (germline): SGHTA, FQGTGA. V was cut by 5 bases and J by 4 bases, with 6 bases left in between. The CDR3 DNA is TGTGCCAGCAGCGTCGGGTACGAGCAGTACTTC. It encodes CASSVGYEQYF.

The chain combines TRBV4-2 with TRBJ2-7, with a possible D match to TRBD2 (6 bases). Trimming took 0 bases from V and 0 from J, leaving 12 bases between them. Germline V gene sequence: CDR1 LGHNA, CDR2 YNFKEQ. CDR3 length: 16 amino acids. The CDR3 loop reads CASSQESGLDSYEQYF. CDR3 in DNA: TGTGCCAGCAGCCAAGAATCGGGACTTGACTCCTACGAGCAGTACTTC.